The clone carrying this TCR beta chain appeared once. The V and J ends lost 1 base and 10 bases respectively, with 11 bases between them. This CDR3 region has 12 residues. The germline gives CDR1 GTSNPN, CDR2 SVGIG (reference sequence). This sample was included in a study of blood T cell repertoires in COVID-19. Across the study: Sites in the United States, Italy and Spain provided acute and convalescent COVID-19 samples. T cells, B-cell-depleted T cells, or PBMCs supplied cDNA or gDNA.

Authors' data handling: Amplification of reference gene primers was used by the study to estimate nucleated cell counts. Sequencing was performed with immunoSEQ multiplex PCR; in TCRdb, only in-frame clones are kept and a portion is missing. That table supplies the V and J calls and clone size; D and trimming were determined from the DNA. The repertoire consists of a few hundred thousand clones, with around 86% occurring once and the leading ten covering 1%. The chain joins TRBV30 to TRBJ1-5, with D unclear. The receptor's source is a man aged 45 to 65 with active or convalescent COVID-19. The sequenced sample consisted of peripheral blood. The CDR3 DNA reads TGTGCCTGGAGTGGCGAGAAGCATCCCCAGCATTTT. Translated, it gives CAWSGEKHPQHF.